This T cell receptor beta chain was profiled in a study of T cell changes during pregnancy in multiple sclerosis. Assay: immunoSEQ multiplex PCR; the TCRdb copy retains only in-frame clones and omits some. The sample yields tens of thousands of clones, about nine tenths seen once. The CDR3 contains 15 residues. CDR1 is SGHTA and CDR2 is FQGNSA in the germline V gene. A note on this clone: At one of its ends the junction is not consistent with the germline gene, which may arise from a read error.

The chain has TRBV7-2 and TRBJ2-1; tentative D call: TRBD2 (6 bases). The sequences come from peripheral blood, collected in the second trimester of pregnancy. This clonotype originated in a female donor with multiple sclerosis, enrolled in a pregnancy study. DNA of the CDR3: TGTGCCAGCAGACCGAGACTAGGGTGGTTCGCGGGTGAGGTCTTC. Amino acid sequence: CASRPRLGWFAGEVF. Complete variable domain (other parts from reference TRBV7-2 and TRBJ2-1): GAGVSQSPSNKVTEKGKDVELRCDPISGHTALYWYRQSLGQGLEFLIYFQGNSAPDKSGLPSDRFSAERTGGSVSTLTIQRTQQEDSAVYLCASRPRLGWFAGEVFGPGTRLTVL.